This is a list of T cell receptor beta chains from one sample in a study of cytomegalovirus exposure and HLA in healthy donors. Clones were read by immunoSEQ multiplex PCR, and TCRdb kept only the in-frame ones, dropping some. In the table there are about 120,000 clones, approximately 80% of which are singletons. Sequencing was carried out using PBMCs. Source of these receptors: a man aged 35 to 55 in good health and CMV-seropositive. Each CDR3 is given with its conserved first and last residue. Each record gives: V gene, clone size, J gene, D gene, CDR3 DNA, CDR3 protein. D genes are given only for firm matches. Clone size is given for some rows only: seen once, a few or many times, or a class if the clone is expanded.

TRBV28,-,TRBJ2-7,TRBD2,TGTGCCAGCAGTTTATCGGGGGGGGTCTCCTACGAGCAGTACTTC,CASSLSGGVSYEQYF
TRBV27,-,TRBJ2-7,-,TGTGCCAGCAGTTTATTATCGACTGATTACGAGCAGTACTTC,CASSLLSTDYEQYF
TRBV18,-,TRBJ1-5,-,TGTGCCAGCTCCAGACAGGACAATCAGCCCCAGCATTTT,CASSRQDNQPQHF
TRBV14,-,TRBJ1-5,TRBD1,TGTGCCAGCAGACGTCGACAGGGGCCGGATCAGCCCCAGCATTTT,CASRRRQGPDQPQHF
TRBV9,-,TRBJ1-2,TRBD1,TGTGCCAGCAGCGGACAGGGGGCGAACTATGGCTACACCTTC,CASSGQGANYGYTF
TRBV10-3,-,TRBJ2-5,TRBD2,TGTGCCATCAGTGACAGCGGGGGGCAAGAGACCCAATACTTC,CAISDSGGQETQYF
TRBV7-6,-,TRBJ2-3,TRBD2,TGTGCCAGCAGCTCCCTAATACTAGCGGGGGGGGGTACAGATACGCAGTATTTT,CASSSLILAGGGTDTQYF
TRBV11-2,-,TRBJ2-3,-,TGTGCCAGCAGCATAAACAGGCCAGATACGCAGTATTTT,CASSINRPDTQYF
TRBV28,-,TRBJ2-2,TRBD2,TGTGCCAGCAGGGGACTAAACCTAGGGGTGCTGTTTTTT,CASRGLNLGVLFF
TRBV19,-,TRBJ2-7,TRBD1,TGTGCCAGTAGTCGGGACAGAAAGTCCTACGAGCAGTACTTC,CASSRDRKSYEQYF
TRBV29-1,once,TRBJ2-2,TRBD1,TGCAGCGCAAATCACAATACAGGGGGCGCCGGGGAGCTGTTTTTT,CSANHNTGGAGELFF
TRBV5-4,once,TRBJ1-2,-,TGTGCCAGCAGTACTACCGGGTATAGAAACTATGGCTACACCTTC,CASSTTGYRNYGYTF
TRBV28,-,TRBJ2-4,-,TGTGCCAGCATCCCGAGGCCGGGGATGGCCAAAAACATTCAGTACTTC,CASIPRPGMAKNIQYF
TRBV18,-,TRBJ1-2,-,TGTGCCAGCTCACCAGCGACAGTTAACTATGGCTACACCTTC,CASSPATVNYGYTF
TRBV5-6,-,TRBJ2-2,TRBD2,TGTGCCAGCAGCGGTGAACCCGGGACTAGCCACACCGGGGAGCTGTTTTTT,CASSGEPGTSHTGELFF
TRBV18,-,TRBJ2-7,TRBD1,TGTGCCAGCTCACGGGACAGGGGGTACGAGCAGTACTTC,CASSRDRGYEQYF
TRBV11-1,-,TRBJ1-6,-,TGTGCCAGCAGCTTAGGCGCAGGGGTTAATTCACCCCTCCACTTT,CASSLGAGVNSPLHF
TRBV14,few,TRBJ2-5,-,TGTGCCAGCAGCCAAGTAAATGGACTCCAAGAGACCCAGTACTTC,CASSQVNGLQETQYF
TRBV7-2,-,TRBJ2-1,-,TGTGCCAGCAGCTTAGCCGCTAACAATGAGCAGTTCTTC,CASSLAANNEQFF
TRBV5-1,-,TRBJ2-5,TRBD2,TGCGCCAGCAGCGGCCTAGCGGGGGACGTCAAAACCCAGTACTTC,CASSGLAGDVKTQYF
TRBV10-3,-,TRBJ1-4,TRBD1,TGTGCCATCAGGGGGGACAGCTCTAATGAAAAACTGTTTTTT,CAIRGDSSNEKLFF
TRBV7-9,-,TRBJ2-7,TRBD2,TGTGCCAGCAGCTCGCTACTTAGCGGGGGGGCTTGGCGCGAGCAGTACTTC,CASSSLLSGGAWREQYF
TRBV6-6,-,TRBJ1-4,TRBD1,TGTGCCAGCAGTCGACAGGGGACTAATGAAAAACTGTTTTTT,CASSRQGTNEKLFF